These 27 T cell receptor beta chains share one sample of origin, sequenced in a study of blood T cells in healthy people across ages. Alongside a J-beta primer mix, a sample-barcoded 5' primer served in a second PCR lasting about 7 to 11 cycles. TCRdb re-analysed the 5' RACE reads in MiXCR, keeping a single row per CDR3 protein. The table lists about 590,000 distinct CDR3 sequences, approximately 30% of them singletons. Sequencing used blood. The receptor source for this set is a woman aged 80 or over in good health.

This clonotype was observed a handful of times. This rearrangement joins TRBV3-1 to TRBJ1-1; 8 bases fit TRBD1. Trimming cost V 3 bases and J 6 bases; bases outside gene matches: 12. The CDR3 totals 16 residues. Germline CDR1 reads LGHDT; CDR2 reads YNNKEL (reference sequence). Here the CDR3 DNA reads TGTGCCAGCAGCCACCTCGGACAGGGAAACGTTGCTGAAGCTTTCTTT. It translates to CASSHLGQGNVAEAFF.

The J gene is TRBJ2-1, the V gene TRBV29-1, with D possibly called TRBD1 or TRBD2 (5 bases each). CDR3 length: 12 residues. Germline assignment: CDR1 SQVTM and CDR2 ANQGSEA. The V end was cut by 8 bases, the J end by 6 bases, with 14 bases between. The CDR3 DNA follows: TGCAGCACAAATCGGGGCCCCAATGAGCAGTTCTTC. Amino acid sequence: CSTNRGPNEQFF.

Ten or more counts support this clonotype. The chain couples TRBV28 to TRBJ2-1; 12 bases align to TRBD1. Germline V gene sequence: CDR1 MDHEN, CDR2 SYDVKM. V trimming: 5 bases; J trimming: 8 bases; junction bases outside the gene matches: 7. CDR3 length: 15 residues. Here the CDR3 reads CASSRGGTGGDEQFF. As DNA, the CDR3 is TGTGCCAGCAGTCGGGGAGGGACAGGGGGCGATGAGCAGTTCTTC.

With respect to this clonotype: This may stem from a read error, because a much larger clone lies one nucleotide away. The CDR3 loop is CASSLGGDRYSTLHF. The CDR3 DNA is TGTGCCAGCAGCTTAGGCGGGGACAGGTATTCAACCCTCCACTTT. The chain uses TRBV7-2 and TRBJ1-6; 8 bases fit TRBD1. This CDR3 contains 15 residues. Germline-derived CDR1 and CDR2 are SGHTA and FQGNSA.

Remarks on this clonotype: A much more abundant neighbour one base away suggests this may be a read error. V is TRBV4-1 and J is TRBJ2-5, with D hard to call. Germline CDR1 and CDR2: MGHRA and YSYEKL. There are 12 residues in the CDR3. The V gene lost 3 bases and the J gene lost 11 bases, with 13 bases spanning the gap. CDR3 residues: CASSQGPNEQYF. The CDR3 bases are TGCGCCAGCAGCCAGGGTCCCAATGAGCAGTACTTC.

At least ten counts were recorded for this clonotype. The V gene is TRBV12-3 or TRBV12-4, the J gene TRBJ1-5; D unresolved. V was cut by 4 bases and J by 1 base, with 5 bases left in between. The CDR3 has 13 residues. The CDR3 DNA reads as TGTGCCAGCAGTTACCGGAGCAATCAGCCCCAGCATTTT. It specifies CASSYRSNQPQHF.

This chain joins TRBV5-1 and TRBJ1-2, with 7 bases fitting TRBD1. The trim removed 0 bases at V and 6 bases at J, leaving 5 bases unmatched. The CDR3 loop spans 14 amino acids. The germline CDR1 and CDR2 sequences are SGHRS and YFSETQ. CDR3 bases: TGCGCCAGCAGCTTGGGACAGGGAATAAATGGCTACACCTTC. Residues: CASSLGQGINGYTF.

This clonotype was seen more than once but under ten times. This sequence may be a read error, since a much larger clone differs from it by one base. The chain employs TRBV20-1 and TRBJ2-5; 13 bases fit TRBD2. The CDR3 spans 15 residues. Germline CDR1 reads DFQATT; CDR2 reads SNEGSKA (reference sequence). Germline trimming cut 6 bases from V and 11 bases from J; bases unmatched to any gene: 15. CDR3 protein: CSAPRTSGGAGEQYF. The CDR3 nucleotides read TGCAGTGCCCCTCGTACTAGCGGGGGGGCAGGGGAGCAGTACTTC.

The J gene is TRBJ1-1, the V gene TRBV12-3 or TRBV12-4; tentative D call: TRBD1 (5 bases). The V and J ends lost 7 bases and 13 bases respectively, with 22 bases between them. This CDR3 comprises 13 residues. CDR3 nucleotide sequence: TGTGCCAGCAATACTCCCGGGGGGGTGAATGGTTTCTTT. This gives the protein CASNTPGGVNGFF.

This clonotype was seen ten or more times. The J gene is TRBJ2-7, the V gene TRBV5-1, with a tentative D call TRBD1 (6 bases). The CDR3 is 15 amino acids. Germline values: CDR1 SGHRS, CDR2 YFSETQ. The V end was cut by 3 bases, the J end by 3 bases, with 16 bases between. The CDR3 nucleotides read TGCGCCAGCAGCTCAAGTCCGGGACACAACTACGAGCAGTACTTC. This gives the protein CASSSSPGHNYEQYF. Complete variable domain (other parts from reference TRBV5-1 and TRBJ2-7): KAGVTQTPRYLIKTRGQQVTLSCSPISGHRSVSWYQQTPGQGLQFLFEYFSETQRNKGNFPGRFSGRQFSNSRSEMNVSTLELGDSALYLCASSSSPGHNYEQYFGPGTRLTVT.

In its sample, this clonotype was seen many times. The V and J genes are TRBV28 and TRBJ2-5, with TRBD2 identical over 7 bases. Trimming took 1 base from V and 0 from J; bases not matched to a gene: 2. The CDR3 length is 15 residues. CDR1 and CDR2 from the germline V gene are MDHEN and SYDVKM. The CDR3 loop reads CASSLSAGYQETQYF. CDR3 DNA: TGTGCCAGCAGTTTATCAGCGGGGTACCAAGAGACCCAGTACTTC. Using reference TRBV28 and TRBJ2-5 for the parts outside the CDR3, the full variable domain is DVKVTQSSRYLVKRTGEKVFLECVQDMDHENMFWYRQDPGLGLRLIYFSYDVKMKEKGDIPEGYSVSREKKERFSLILESASTNQTSMYLCASSLSAGYQETQYFGPGTRLLVL.

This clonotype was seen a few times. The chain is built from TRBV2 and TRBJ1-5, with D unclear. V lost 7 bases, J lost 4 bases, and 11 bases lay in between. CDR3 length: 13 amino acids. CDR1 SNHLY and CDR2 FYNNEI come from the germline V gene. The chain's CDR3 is CASNSVQNQPQHF. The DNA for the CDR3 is TGTGCCAGCAATTCAGTGCAAAATCAGCCCCAGCATTTT.

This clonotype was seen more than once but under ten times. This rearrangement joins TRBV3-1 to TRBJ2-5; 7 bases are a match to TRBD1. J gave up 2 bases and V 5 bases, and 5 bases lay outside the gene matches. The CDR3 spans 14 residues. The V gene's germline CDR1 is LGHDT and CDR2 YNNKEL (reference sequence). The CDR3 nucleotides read TGTGCCAGCAGCTATCGGGGACAGCAAGAGACCCAGTACTTC. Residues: CASSYRGQQETQYF.

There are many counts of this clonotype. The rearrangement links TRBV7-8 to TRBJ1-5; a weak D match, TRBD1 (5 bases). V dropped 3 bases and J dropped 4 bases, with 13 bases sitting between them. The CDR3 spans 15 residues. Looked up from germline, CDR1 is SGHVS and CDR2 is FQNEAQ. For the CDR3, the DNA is TGTGCCAGCAGCTTGGGTAGGGGAGGTAATCAGCCCCAGCATTTT. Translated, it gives CASSLGRGGNQPQHF.

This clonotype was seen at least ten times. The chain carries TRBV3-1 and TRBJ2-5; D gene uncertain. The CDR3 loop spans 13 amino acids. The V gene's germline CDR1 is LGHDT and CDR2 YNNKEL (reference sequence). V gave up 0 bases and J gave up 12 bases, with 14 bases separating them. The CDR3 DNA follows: TGTGCCAGCAGCCAAGACCCAATGACCCAGGAGTACTTC. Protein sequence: CASSQDPMTQEYF.

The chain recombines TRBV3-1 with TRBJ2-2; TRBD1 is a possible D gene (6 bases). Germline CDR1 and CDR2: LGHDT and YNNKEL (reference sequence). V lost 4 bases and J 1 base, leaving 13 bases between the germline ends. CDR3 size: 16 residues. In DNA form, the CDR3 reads TGTGCCAGCAGCCGGGGGACACCACTGAACACCGGGGAGCTGTTTTTT. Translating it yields CASSRGTPLNTGELFF.

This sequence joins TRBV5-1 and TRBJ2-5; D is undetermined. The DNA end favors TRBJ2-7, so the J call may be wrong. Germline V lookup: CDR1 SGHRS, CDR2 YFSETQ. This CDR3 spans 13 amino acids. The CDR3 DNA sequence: TGCGCCAGCAACTCGGAACCCCAGTACGAGCAGTACTTC. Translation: CASNSEPQYEQYF.

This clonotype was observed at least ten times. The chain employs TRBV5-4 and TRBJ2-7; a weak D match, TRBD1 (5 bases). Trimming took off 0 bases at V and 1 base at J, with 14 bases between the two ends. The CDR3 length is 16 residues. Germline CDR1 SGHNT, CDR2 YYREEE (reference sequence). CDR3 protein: CASSLVGRGASYEQYF. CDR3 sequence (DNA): TGTGCCAGCAGCTTGGTTGGTAGGGGTGCTTCCTACGAGCAGTACTTC.

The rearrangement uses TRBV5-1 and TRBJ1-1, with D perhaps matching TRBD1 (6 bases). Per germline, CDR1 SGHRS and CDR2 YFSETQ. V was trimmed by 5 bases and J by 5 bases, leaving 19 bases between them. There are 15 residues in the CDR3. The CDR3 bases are TGCGCCAGCAGGCGAGGTGAAGGGGGATGGACTGAAGCTTTCTTT. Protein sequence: CASRRGEGGWTEAFF.

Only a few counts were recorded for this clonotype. The CDR3 DNA reads TGCGCCAGCAGCCATCGGACAGGGGGCTCGGGTAATGAGCAGTTCTTC. It translates to CASSHRTGGSGNEQFF. The chain carries TRBV5-1 and TRBJ2-1; the match to TRBD1 covers 11 bases. The CDR3 sequence is 16 residues long. Germline lookup yields CDR1 SGHRS and CDR2 YFSETQ. Trimming took 4 bases from V and 7 from J; bases not matched to a gene: 10.

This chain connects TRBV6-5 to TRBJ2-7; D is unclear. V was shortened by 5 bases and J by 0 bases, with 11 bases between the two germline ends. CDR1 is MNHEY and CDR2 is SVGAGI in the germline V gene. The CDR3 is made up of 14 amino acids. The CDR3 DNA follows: TGTGCCAGCAGTAGAGCACAGAACTCCTACGAGCAGTACTTC. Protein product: CASSRAQNSYEQYF.

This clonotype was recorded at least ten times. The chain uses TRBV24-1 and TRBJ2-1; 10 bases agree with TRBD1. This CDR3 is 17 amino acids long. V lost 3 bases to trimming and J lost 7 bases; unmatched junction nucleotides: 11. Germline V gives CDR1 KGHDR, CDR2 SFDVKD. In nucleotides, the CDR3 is TGTGCCACCAGTGATGTACCCCTGACAGGGGGCCGGAATGAGCAGTTCTTC. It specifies CATSDVPLTGGRNEQFF.

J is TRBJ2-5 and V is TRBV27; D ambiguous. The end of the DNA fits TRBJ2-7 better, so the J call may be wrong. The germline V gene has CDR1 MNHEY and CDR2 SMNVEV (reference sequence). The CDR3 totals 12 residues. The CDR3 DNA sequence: TGTGCCAGCAGTTTTAACGGCTACGAGCAGTACTTC. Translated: CASSFNGYEQYF.

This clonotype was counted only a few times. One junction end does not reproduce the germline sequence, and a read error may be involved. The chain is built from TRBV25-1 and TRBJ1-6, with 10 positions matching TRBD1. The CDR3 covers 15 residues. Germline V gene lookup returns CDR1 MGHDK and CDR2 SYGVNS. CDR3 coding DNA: TGTGCCAGCAGTATAGGGACAGGGGTGAATTCACCCCCCCACTTT. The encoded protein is CASSIGTGVNSPPHF. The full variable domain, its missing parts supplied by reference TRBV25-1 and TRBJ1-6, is EADIYQTPRYLVIGTGKKITLECSQTMGHDKMYWYQQDPGMELHLIHYSYGVNSTEKGDLSSESTVSRIRTEHFPLTLESARPSHTSQYLCASSIGTGVNSPPHFGNGTRLTVT.

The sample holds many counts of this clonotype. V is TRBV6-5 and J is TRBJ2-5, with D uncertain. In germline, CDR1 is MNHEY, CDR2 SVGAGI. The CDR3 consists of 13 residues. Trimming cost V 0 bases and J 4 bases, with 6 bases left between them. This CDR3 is CASSYSGRETQYF. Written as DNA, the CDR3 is TGTGCCAGCAGTTACTCGGGCAGAGAGACCCAGTACTTC.

The CDR3 sequence is CASNTGTTGGHTF. DNA for the CDR3: TGTGCCAGCAATACCGGGACTACCGGCGGCCACACCTTC. The rearrangement uses TRBV6-2 or TRBV6-3 and TRBJ1-2, with D perhaps matching TRBD1 (5 bases). From germline, CDR1 is MNHEY and CDR2 SVGEGT. CDR3 length equals 13 residues. The V end was cut by 7 bases, the J end by 12 bases, with 21 bases between.

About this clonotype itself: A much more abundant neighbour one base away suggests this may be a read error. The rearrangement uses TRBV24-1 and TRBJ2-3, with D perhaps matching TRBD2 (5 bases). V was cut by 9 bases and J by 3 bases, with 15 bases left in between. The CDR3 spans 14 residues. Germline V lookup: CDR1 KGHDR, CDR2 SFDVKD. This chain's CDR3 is CATGGNGETDTQYF. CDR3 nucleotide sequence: TGTGCCACCGGTGGGAACGGGGAAACAGATACGCAGTATTTT.